The 13 T cell receptor beta chains below come from one sample, sequenced in a study of early T cells in non-severe SARS-CoV-2 infection. From the 5' RACE reads, TCRdb called clonotypes with MiXCR, one entry per CDR3 protein. The top ten clones hold 3.5% to 5% of a sample with around 93,000 distinct CDR3 sequences, about an eighth of them seen once. The sample in question was whole blood, obtained at baseline. These receptor sequences come from an adult who was a healthcare worker with PCR-confirmed SARS-CoV-2 infection or an uninfected control (not recorded which).

This clonotype has a count of ten or more. The V gene is TRBV29-1, the J gene TRBJ2-7, with D possibly matching TRBD2 (6 bases). The CDR3 has 14 amino acids. Deletions cut 4 bases from V and 2 bases from J, with 15 bases between. CDR1 is SQVTM, CDR2 ANQGSEA, per germline. The CDR3 loop is CSVGVSSATYEQYF. In DNA form, the CDR3 reads TGCAGCGTTGGAGTTTCTAGCGCAACCTACGAGCAGTACTTC.

The rearrangement joins TRBV12-5 to TRBJ1-1; 8 bases fit TRBD1. The CDR3 sequence is 18 residues long. V dropped 1 base and J dropped 0; count of bases not matched to a gene: 10. Germline lookup yields CDR1 LGHNT and CDR2 FRNRAP. CDR3 amino acids: CASGLDRGMSGMNTEAFF. CDR3 DNA: TGTGCTAGTGGTTTGGACAGGGGGATGAGTGGTATGAACACTGAAGCTTTCTTT.

There are a few counts of this clonotype. CDR3: CASGRDKTSYEQYF. CDR3 coding DNA: TGTGCCAGCGGACGGGACAAGACTTCCTACGAGCAGTACTTC. V gene TRBV27 combines with J gene TRBJ2-7; a possible D gene is TRBD1 (6 bases). The CDR3 is 14 amino acids. Per germline, CDR1 MNHEY and CDR2 SMNVEV (reference sequence). Trimming pared 8 bases from V and 1 base from J, leaving 15 bases between.

There are a few counts of this clonotype. This chain uses TRBV6-2 or TRBV6-3 with TRBJ2-3; D is unclear. The CDR3 extends over 14 amino acids. The V end lost 5 bases, the J end lost 2 bases, and 11 bases lay between the germline ends. The germline gives CDR1 MNHEY, CDR2 SVGEGT. The CDR3 spells CASSPGSNTDTQYF. CDR3 in DNA: TGTGCCAGCAGTCCTGGGTCTAACACAGATACGCAGTATTTT.

There are a few counts of this clonotype. The CDR3 protein is CASSESGPSLYNEQFF. The DNA for the CDR3 is TGCGCCAGCAGTGAGTCGGGACCTAGCCTCTACAATGAGCAGTTCTTC. The chain links TRBV10-2 to TRBJ2-1; D possibly matches TRBD1 or TRBD2 (5 bases each). The CDR3 has 16 residues. The V end lost 0 bases, the J end lost 3 bases, and 12 bases lay between the germline ends. Germline V CDR1 and CDR2: WSHSY, SAAADI.

The chain combines TRBV6-5 with TRBJ1-6, with TRBD1 as a possible D gene (5 bases). Trimming cost V 6 bases and J 2 bases, with 14 bases left between them. The germline CDR1 and CDR2 sequences are MNHEY and SVGAGI. The CDR3 contains 16 residues. The CDR3 region has the DNA TGTGCCAGCAGCCCGAGGACAACAACCTATAATTCACCCCTCCACTTT. Its translation: CASSPRTTTYNSPLHF.

This clonotype has a handful of counts. The chain carries TRBV11-3 and TRBJ1-1, with D possibly matching TRBD1 (5 bases). The CDR3 has 15 residues. Germline lookup yields CDR1 SGHNT and CDR2 YENEEA. With 5 bases removed from V and 4 bases from J, the gap between germline ends came to 17 bases. The CDR3 is CASSTPGGRGTEAFF. The CDR3 DNA reads TGTGCCAGCAGCACACCGGGGGGTAGGGGCACTGAAGCTTTCTTT.

This clonotype was counted many times. This chain connects TRBV6-2 or TRBV6-3 to TRBJ1-1, with TRBD1 as a possible D gene (5 bases). Trimming removed 4 bases at V and 4 bases at J, with 16 bases between. CDR3 length: 15 amino acids. Germline CDR1 is MNHEY and CDR2 is SVGEGT. The CDR3 DNA sequence: TGTGCCAGCAGTTCAAACTGGGGGAGGGGCACTGAAGCTTTCTTT. Encoded protein: CASSSNWGRGTEAFF.

This clonotype has only a few counts. The rearrangement uses TRBV7-6 and TRBJ2-5; D is ambiguous. Germline CDR1 reads SGHVS; CDR2 reads FNYEAQ. V was trimmed by 4 bases and J by 4 bases, leaving 4 bases between them. The CDR3 sequence is 11 residues long. The CDR3 is CASSSLETQYF. The CDR3 DNA reads TGTGCCAGCAGCTCCCTAGAGACCCAGTACTTC. Variable domain in full (rest from reference TRBV7-6 and TRBJ2-5): GAGVSQSPRYKVTKRGQDVALRCDPISGHVSLYWYRQALGQGPEFLTYFNYEAQQDKSGLPNDRFSAERPEGSISTLTIQRTEQRDSAMYRCASSSLETQYFGPGTRLLVL.

This clonotype was seen many times. The chain uses TRBV20-1 and TRBJ1-2; D is perhaps TRBD1 (6 bases). V dropped 5 bases and J dropped 9 bases, with 19 bases sitting between them. This CDR3 comprises 13 residues. Germline assignment: CDR1 DFQATT and CDR2 SNEGSKA (reference sequence). In DNA form, the CDR3 reads TGCAGTGCTCGCGGGACAATGTTATGGAGCTACACCTTC. Protein: CSARGTMLWSYTF.

In its sample, this clonotype was seen many times. The V call is TRBV27, the J call TRBJ1-1, with unresolved D. Trimming shortened V by 5 bases and J by 1 base, and 14 bases separated the two germline ends. The CDR3 contains 15 residues. The germline CDR1 and CDR2 sequences are MNHEY and SMNVEV (reference sequence). The CDR3 coding sequence is TGTGCCAGCAGTCCCGACGGCACAACGAACACTGAAGCTTTCTTT. This encodes CASSPDGTTNTEAFF.

This clonotype has at least ten counts. The gene calls are TRBV25-1 and TRBJ2-7; D is unresolved. The V gene lost 5 bases and the J gene lost 6 bases, with 14 bases spanning the gap. The length of the CDR3 is 13 residues. In germline, CDR1 is MGHDK, CDR2 SYGVNS. The CDR3 nucleotides read TGTGCCAGCAGTCCACCAGGTGTCGGCGAGCAGTACTTC. This codes for CASSPPGVGEQYF.

This clonotype has ten or more counts. This sequence joins TRBV27 and TRBJ2-1; tentatively, D is TRBD1 (6 bases). The germline V gene has CDR1 MNHEY and CDR2 SMNVEV (reference sequence). The CDR3 length is 14 residues. The germline V and J ends were trimmed by 5 bases and 4 bases, with 12 bases remaining between them. This chain's CDR3 is CASSPGTYYNEQFF. Here the CDR3 DNA reads TGTGCCAGCAGTCCCGGGACATATTACAATGAGCAGTTCTTC.